This T cell receptor beta chain is from a study of graft-versus-host responses after intestinal transplantation. Method: immunoSEQ multiplex PCR; TCRdb's copy keeps in-frame clones and lacks some. The table has 43,000 or so clones, around 93% seen once. CDR3 length equals 14 residues. V dropped 0 bases and J dropped 1 base, with 7 bases sitting between them. Germline loops: CDR1 MNHEY, CDR2 SVGAGI. The rearrangement links TRBV6-5 to TRBJ2-7; maybe TRBD1 (5 bases). The sequence came from a human patient who received an intestinal transplant, so some T cells may come from the graft donor. Sequences were derived from PBMCs, sampled around 790 days after a first intestinal transplant, on the day of a second. The CDR3 region is CASSYSAGSYEQYF. CDR3 bases: TGTGCCAGCAGTTACTCGGCAGGGTCCTACGAGCAGTACTTC.